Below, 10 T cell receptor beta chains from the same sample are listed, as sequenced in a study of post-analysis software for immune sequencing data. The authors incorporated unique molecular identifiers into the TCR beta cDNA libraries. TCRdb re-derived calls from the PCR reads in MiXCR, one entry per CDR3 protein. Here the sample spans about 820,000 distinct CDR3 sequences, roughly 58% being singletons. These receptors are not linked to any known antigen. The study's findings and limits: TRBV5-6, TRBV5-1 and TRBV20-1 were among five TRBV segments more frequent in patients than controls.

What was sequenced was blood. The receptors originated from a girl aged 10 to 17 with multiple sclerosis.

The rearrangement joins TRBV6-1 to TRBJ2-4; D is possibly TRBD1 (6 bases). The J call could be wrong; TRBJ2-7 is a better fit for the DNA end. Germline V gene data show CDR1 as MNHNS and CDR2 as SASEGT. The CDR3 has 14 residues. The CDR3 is CASSGQAPRYEQYF. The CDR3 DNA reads TGTGCCAGCAGTGGACAGGCCCCCAGATACGAGCAGTACTTC.

CDR3 DNA sequence: TGTGCCAGCAGTTACTCCCCGACTCAACTAGCGGGGATCTACAATGAGCAGTTCTTC. Encoded protein: CASSYSPTQLAGIYNEQFF. This chain uses TRBV6-5 with TRBJ2-1; 10 bases map to TRBD2. The CDR3 is 19 amino acids. Germline lookup yields CDR1 MNHEY and CDR2 SVGAGI. With V trimmed by 0 bases and J by 3 bases, 11 bases remained unmatched.

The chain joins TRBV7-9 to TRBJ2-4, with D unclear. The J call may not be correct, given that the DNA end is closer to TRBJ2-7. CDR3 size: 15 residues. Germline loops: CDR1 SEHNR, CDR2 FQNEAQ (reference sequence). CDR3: CASSLRTDVLYEQYF. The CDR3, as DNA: TGTGCCAGTAGCCTCCGGACGGACGTTCTATACGAGCAGTACTTC.

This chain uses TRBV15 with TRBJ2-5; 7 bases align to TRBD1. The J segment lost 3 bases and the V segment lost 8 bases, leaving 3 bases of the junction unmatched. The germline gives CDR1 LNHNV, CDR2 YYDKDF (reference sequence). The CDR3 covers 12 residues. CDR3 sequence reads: CATQGDEETQYF. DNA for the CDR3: TGTGCCACCCAGGGGGATGAAGAGACCCAGTACTTC.

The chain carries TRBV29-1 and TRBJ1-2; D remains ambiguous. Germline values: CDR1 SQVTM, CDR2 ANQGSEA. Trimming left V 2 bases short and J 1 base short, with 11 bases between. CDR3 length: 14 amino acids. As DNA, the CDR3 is TGCAGCGTTGAAAGGACCGGGGATAACTATGGCTACACCTTC. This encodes CSVERTGDNYGYTF.

The CDR3 nucleotides read TGCAGCGTTGACTGGAGCCGAGATACGCAGTATTTT. Its protein is CSVDWSRDTQYF. The chain links TRBV29-1 to TRBJ2-3, with D unclear. V was pared by 3 bases and J by 5 bases, with 9 bases between. Germline V gene data show CDR1 as SQVTM and CDR2 as ANQGSEA. This CDR3 region has 12 residues.

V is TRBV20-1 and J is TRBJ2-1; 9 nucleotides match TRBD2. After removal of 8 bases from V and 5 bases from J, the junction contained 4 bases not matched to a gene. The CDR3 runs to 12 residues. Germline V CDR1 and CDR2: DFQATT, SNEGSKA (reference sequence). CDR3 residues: CSLAGWNNEQFF. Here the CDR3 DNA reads TGCAGTCTAGCGGGGTGGAACAATGAGCAGTTCTTC.

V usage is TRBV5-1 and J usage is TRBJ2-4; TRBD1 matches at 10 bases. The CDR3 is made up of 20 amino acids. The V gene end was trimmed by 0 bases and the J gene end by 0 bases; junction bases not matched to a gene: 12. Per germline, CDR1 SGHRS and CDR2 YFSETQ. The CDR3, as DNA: TGCGCCAGCAGCTTGGAGGGGTCGGGACAGGGGTTACGAGCCAAAAACATTCAGTACTTC. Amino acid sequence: CASSLEGSGQGLRAKNIQYF.

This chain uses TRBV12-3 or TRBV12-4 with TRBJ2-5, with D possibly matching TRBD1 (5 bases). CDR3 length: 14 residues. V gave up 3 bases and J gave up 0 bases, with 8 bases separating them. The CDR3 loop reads CASSFRQYQETQYF. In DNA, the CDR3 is TGTGCCAGCAGTTTCAGACAGTACCAAGAGACCCAGTACTTC.

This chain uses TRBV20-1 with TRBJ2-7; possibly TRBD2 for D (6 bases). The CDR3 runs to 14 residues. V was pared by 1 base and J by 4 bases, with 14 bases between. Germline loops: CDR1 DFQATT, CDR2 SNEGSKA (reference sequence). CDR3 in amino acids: CSARVGDSRYEQYF. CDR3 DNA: TGCAGTGCTAGAGTAGGGGACTCGCGATACGAGCAGTACTTC.